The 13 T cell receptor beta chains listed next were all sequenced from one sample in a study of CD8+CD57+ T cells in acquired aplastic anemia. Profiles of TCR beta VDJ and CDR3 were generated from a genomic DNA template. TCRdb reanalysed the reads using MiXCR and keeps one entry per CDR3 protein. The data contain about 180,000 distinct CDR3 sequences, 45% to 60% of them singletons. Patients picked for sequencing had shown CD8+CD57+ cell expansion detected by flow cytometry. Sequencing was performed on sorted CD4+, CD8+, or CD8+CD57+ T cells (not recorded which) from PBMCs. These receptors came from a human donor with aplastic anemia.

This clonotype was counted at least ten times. The CDR3, as DNA: TGTGCCAGCAGCCCAGAGGGACAGAGAAACTATGGCTACACCTTC. As protein: CASSPEGQRNYGYTF. The rearrangement joins TRBV7-2 to TRBJ1-2; 7 bases agree with TRBD1. Germline V gene lookup returns CDR1 SGHTA and CDR2 FQGNSA. The length of the CDR3 is 15 residues. V trimming: 5 bases; J trimming: 2 bases; junction bases outside the gene matches: 8.

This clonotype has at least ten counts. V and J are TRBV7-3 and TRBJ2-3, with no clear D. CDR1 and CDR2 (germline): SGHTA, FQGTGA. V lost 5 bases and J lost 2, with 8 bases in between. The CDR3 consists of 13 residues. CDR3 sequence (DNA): TGTGCCAGCAGCCAGGATTACACAGATACGCAGTATTTT. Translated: CASSQDYTDTQYF. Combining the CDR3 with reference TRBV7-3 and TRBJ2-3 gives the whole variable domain GAGVSQTPSNKVTEKGKYVELRCDPISGHTALYWYRQSLGQGPEFLIYFQGTGAADDSGLPNDRFFAVRPEGSVSTLKIQRTERGDSAVYLCASSQDYTDTQYFGPGTRLTVL.

In DNA, the CDR3 is TGTGCCAGCAGCAGATCGGGACTAGCGGGAGGCAAAACCTACGAGCAGTACTTC. It specifies CASSRSGLAGGKTYEQYF. V gene TRBV7-3 combines with J gene TRBJ2-7, with TRBD2 matching 15 bases. Germline CDR1 is SGHTA and CDR2 is FQGTGA. This CDR3 is 18 amino acids long. V trimming: 5 bases; J trimming: 2 bases; junction bases outside the gene matches: 10.

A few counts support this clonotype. Written as DNA, the CDR3 is TGCAGCCTTCGGGGGGGGAAAGATACGCAGTATTTT. Encoded protein: CSLRGGKDTQYF. The V gene is TRBV20-1, the J gene TRBJ2-3, with TRBD2 matching 8 bases. The CDR3 extends over 12 amino acids. The V gene's germline CDR1 is DFQATT and CDR2 SNEGSKA (reference sequence).

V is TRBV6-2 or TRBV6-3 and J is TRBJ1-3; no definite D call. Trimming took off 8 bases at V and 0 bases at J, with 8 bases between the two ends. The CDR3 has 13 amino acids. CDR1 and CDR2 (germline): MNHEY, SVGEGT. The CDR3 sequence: CASLRASGNTIYF. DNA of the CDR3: TGTGCCAGCCTCCGGGCCTCTGGAAACACCATATATTTT.

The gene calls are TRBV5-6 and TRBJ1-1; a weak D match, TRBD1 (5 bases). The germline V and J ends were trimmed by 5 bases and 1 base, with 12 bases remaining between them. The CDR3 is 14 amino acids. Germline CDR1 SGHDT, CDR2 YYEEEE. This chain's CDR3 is CASSRGNGNTEAFF. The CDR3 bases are TGTGCCAGCAGTCGGGGGAACGGGAACACTGAAGCTTTCTTT.

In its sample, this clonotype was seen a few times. CDR3 sequence (DNA): TGTGCCAGCAGTGAAGGGGAGCTCTACGAGCAGTACTTC. It is translated as CASSEGELYEQYF. The chain has TRBV2 and TRBJ2-7, with D perhaps matching TRBD2 (5 bases). CDR3 length: 13 residues. Between the trimmed V and J ends, which lost 1 base and 3 bases, there was a span of 7 bases. Germline values: CDR1 SNHLY, CDR2 FYNNEI.

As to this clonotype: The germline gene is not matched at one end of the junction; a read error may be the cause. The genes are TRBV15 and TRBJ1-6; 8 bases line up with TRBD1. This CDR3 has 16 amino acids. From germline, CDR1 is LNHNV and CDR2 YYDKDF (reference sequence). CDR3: CVTNRDPSTGGSPLHF. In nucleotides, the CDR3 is TGTGTCACCAACAGAGATCCCAGTACAGGGGGGTCACCCCTCCACTTT.

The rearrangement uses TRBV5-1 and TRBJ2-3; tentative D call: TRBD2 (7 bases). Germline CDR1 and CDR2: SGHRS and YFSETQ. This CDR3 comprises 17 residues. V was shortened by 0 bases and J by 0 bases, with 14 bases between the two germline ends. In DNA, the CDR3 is TGCGCCAGCAGCTTGGGTTTGGGAGGGGGTAGCACAGATACGCAGTATTTT. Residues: CASSLGLGGGSTDTQYF.

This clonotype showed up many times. The CDR3, as DNA: TGTGCCACCAGCGCCTCAGGGGACTATGGCTACACCTTC. Translating gives CATSASGDYGYTF. The V gene is TRBV15, the J gene TRBJ1-2, with a weak D call TRBD1 (6 bases). CDR3 length equals 13 residues. Germline lookup yields CDR1 LNHNV and CDR2 YYDKDF (reference sequence). V was cut by 5 bases and J by 3 bases, with 10 bases left in between.

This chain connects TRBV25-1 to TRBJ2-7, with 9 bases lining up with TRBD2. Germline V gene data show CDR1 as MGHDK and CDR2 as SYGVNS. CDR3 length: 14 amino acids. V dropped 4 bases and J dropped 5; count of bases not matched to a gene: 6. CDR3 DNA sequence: TGTGCCAGCAGTGCCGGACTAGCGCAACACGAGCAGTACTTC. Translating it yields CASSAGLAQHEQYF.

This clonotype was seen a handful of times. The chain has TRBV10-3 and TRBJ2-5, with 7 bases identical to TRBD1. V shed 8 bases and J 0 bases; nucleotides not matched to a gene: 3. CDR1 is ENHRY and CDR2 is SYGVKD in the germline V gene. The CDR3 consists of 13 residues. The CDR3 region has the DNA TGTGCCATCGGGACAGCCAACCAAGAGACCCAGTACTTC. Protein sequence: CAIGTANQETQYF.

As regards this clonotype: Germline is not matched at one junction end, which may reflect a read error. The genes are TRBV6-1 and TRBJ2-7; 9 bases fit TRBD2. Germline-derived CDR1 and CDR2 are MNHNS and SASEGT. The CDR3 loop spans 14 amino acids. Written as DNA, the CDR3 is TGTGCCAGCAGTGTAGCGGGGGCCCCCTACGGGCAGTACTTC. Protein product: CASSVAGAPYGQYF.